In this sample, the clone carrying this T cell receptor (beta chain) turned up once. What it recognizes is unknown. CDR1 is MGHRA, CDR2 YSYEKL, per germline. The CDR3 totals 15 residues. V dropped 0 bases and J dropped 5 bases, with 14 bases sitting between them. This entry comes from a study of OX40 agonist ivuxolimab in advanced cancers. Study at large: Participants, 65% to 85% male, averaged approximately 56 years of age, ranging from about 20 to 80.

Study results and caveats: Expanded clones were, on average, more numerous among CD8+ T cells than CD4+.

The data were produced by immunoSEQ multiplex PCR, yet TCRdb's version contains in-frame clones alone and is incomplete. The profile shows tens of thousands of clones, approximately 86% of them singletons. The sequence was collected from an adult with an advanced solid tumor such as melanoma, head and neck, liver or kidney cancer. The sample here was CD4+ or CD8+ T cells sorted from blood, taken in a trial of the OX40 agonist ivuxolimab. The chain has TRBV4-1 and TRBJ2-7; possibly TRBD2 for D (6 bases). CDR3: CASSQDRGREDEQYF. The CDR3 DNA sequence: TGCGCCAGCAGCCAAGATCGAGGCAGGGAGGACGAGCAGTACTTC.